Here is one TCR beta chain with its context. The data derive from a study of blood T cell repertoires in COVID-19. The wider study: Sites across the United States, Italy and Spain contributed samples from acute and convalescent COVID-19.

Original processing methods: The assay estimated nucleated cells by amplifying reference gene primers. The assay was immunoSEQ multiplex PCR, and TCRdb's table has in-frame clones only and misses some. D and trimming were read from the DNA, whereas the V and J calls and clone size are those reported in that table. The sample contains about 250,000 clones, 88% of which appear only once. The V gene's germline CDR1 is LNHNV and CDR2 YYDKDF (reference sequence). V lost 6 bases and J lost 1, with 15 bases in between. The length of the CDR3 is 16 residues. Sequenced sample: peripheral blood. This clonotype was obtained from a man of 80 years or more with acute or convalescent COVID-19. V is TRBV15 and J is TRBJ1-4; D unclear. CDR3 loop: CATSTRMGRTNEKLFF. The CDR3, as DNA: TGTGCCACCAGTACCCGAATGGGCAGAACTAATGAAAAACTGTTTTTT.